The sequence of this T cell receptor beta chain was determined in a study of vaccination effects on CD4 cells after COVID-19. The wider study: Participants got two doses of BNT162b2 or mRNA-1273 vaccine. Study results and limitations: There was marked clonal contraction among infection- and vaccine-induced clones late after vaccination.

Concerning this clone: Its matching antigen is unknown.

After less than twelve days in culture, the CD4+ T cells were isolated. The table came from immunoSEQ multiplex PCR; TCRdb's copy has only in-frame clones and leaves some out. The sample has some 28,000 clones, about 62% seen once; the top ten hold 9% to 10%. The germline V gene has CDR1 PRHDT and CDR2 FYEKMQ (reference sequence). V lost 5 bases and J lost 0, with 19 bases in between. The CDR3 extends over 17 amino acids. The material sequenced was CD4+ T cells from PBMCs cultured without peptide, taken before COVID-19 vaccination. V is TRBV13 and J is TRBJ1-2, with unresolved D. The clonotype comes from a human donor who received a COVID-19 vaccine. CDR3 protein: CASSLFTTKTPNYGYTF. Written as DNA, the CDR3 is TGTGCCAGCAGCCTCTTCACAACTAAAACTCCTAACTATGGCTACACCTTC.